This T cell receptor beta chain came from a study of blood T cell repertoires in COVID-19 (dated by TCRdb to between 2020 and 2021). About the study as a whole: The collaborator samples originated in the United States, Italy and Spain and spanned the acute and convalescent phases of COVID-19. The prospective study material was composed of cDNA or gDNA derived from T cells, B-cell-depleted T cells, or PBMCs. Deeply sampled blood TCRbeta repertoires from subjects exposed to, actively infected with, or recovered from COVID-19 were included in the dataset. A freely available public database, intended as a resource for researchers studying the immune response to SARS-CoV-2, is where the repertoires were released. Samples came from the ongoing ImmuneRACE study (first 160 participants) plus 1,254 subjects from 6 global collaborators. Sample metadata almost always included a de-identified subject ID, COVID-19 status, age in years and sex. Where available, HLA class I and class II types were obtained from metadata supplied by the sample provider rather than from assay-based typing. Results the study describes overall, beyond this receptor: Clinical and demographic metadata were provided uncurated, with the amount varying by source and participant.

On this clone: Its antigen has not been determined. Base-call qualities are not available, and no considerably larger clone is one nucleotide away.

V sheds 6 bases and J sheds 1 base, leaving 9 bases between their ends. Via the germline V gene (reference sequence), CDR1 is SEHNR and CDR2 FQNEAQ. The CDR3 measures 13 amino acids from cysteine to phenylalanine. Only the CDR3 DNA stays, 39 bases, in frame from base 1. Collaborating institutions collected whole blood in K2EDTA tubes following their own protocols. Collaborator samples were shipped for TCRbeta analysis as frozen whole blood, isolated PBMCs, or DNA extracted from either sample type. The immunoSEQ Assay, a bias-controlled multiplex PCR, was used to amplify TCRbeta CDR3 regions from genomic DNA. In the source study's methods: The number of nucleated cells in each sample was estimated from the amplification of reference gene primers within the assay. To quantify the absolute abundance of each unique TCRbeta CDR3 rearrangement, sequence reads were collapsed and filtered. Productive Simpson clonality was computed per sample as the square root of Simpson's diversity index over productive rearrangements. Not all clones reach the TCRdb copy of this immuneACCESS table, which keeps in-frame sequences only. Checked studies attribute under half of the gap to unresolved V genes and leave the rest unexplained. The DNA was the basis for D and trimming; V, J and clone size are from that table. Here the sample has about 65,000 clones; 90% to 95% occur a single time. The ten largest account for approximately 2.6% of the sample.

The sequence derives from a man in his 70s with active COVID-19. The sequence joins TRBV7-9 to TRBJ1-2; the D gene is perhaps TRBD1, on 6 matching bases. Sequenced material: peripheral blood. CDR3 region: CASREDSNYGYTF. The sequenced DNA is TGTGCCAGCAGGGAGGACAGTAACTATGGCTACACCTTC.